The sequence of this T cell receptor beta chain was determined in a study of cytomegalovirus exposure and HLA in healthy donors. Turning to this clone: The antigen is not known.

Findings of the study overall: The authors confirmed in vitro that a few CMV-associated chains were specific for CMV antigens. Cytomegalovirus association was listed for about 150 TCR beta chains. For most TCR sequences rarity was the rule, although some public TCRs occurred in many donors.

Only in-frame clones appear in the TCRdb table, and some are missing; sequencing was by immunoSEQ multiplex PCR. The table lists roughly 130,000 clones, 85% to 90% of them singletons. The V end was cut by 0 bases, the J end by 3 bases, with 14 bases between. Germline loops: CDR1 KGHSY, CDR2 FQNENV. CDR3 length: 16 amino acids. The clonotype originates from a man aged 18-30 years in good health and CMV-seronegative. This chain links TRBV16 with TRBJ1-2; D gene ambiguous. Material: PBMCs. The CDR3 sequence is CASSQSQVDPDYGYTF. As DNA, the CDR3 is TGTGCCAGCAGCCAATCGCAGGTCGATCCTGACTATGGCTACACCTTC.